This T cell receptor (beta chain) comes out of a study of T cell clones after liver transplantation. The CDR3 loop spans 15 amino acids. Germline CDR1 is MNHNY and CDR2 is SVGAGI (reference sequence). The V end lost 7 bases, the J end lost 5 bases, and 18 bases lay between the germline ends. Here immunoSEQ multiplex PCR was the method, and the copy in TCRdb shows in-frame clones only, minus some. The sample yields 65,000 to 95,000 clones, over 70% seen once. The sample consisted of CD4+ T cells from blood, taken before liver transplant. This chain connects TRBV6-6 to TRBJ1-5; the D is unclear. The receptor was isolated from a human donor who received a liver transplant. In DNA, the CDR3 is TGTGCCAGCACTACATCAGGCGGCGTTTATCAGCCCCAGCATTTT. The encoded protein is CASTTSGGVYQPQHF.